This T cell receptor beta chain was sequenced for a study of T-cell memory formation after mild COVID-19. The ends were cut back, 5 bases at V and 2 bases at J, with 18 bases in the middle. The CDR3 has 17 amino acids. This clonotype was recorded a few times. Each CDR3 protein gets one entry after TCRdb re-called the 5' RACE reads with MiXCR. The sample records hundreds of thousands of distinct CDR3 sequences, about a sixth being singletons. Sample: PBMCs or a T cell subset sorted from them (not recorded which). J is TRBJ2-2 and V is TRBV12-3 or TRBV12-4, with D unclear. The clonotype originates from a man aged 18 to 30 who had mild COVID-19 (a few samples of this study predate the infection). Cell type and time point are not known. CDR3 nucleotide sequence: TGTGCCAGCAGTCCCAGACCGCCCGGAATCAACACCGGGGAGCTGTTTTTT. Its protein product is CASSPRPPGINTGELFF.